Listed below are T cell receptor beta chains from one sample, sequenced in a study of blood T cells in healthy people across ages. TCRdb reanalysed the 5' RACE reads using MiXCR and keeps one entry per CDR3 protein. Of 780,000 or so distinct CDR3 sequences detected, 45% to 70% appear once; the ten largest clones hold 25% to 30%. Sequenced input: blood. These receptors originate from a man between 35 and 55 years old in good health. CDR3s include the opening cysteine and the closing phenylalanine or tryptophan. The order of the fields is CDR3 length, V gene, clone size, J gene, D gene, CDR3 protein, CDR3 DNA. A D gene is named only where the DNA matches it firmly. Rows may omit the clone size; those that give it use once, few, many or a size class.

12	TRBV29-1	few	TRBJ1-2	-	CSVELGNYGYTF	TGCAGCGTTGAGCTCGGTAACTATGGCTACACCTTC
13	TRBV7-6	-	TRBJ1-1	TRBD1	CASSPRTGDEAFF	TGTGCCAGCAGCCCAAGGACAGGGGATGAAGCTTTCTTT
15	TRBV10-3	few	TRBJ1-2	-	CAISDGSSSNYGYTF	TGTGCCATCAGTGACGGAAGTTCTTCTAACTATGGCTACACCTTC
15	TRBV28	-	TRBJ2-7	-	CASYSSRGGKGEQYF	TGTGCCAGCTATTCCTCCCGCGGAGGGAAAGGCGAGCAGTACTTC
15	TRBV15	once	TRBJ2-5	-	CATSIDRYVGGTQYF	TGTGCCACCAGCATAGACCGGTATGTGGGGGGGACCCAGTACTTC
18	TRBV7-2	-	TRBJ1-1	-	CASSRGSGRQIMNTEAFF	TGTGCCAGCAGCCGGGGGTCGGGACGTCAGATTATGAACACTGAAGCTTTCTTT
13	TRBV28	few	TRBJ2-5	TRBD2	CASSNSGEETQYF	TGTGCCAGCAGCAATAGCGGGGAAGAGACCCAGTACTTC
14	TRBV21-1	-	TRBJ2-1	-	CASSQFGDGREQFF	TGTGCCAGCAGCCAATTCGGGGATGGCCGTGAGCAGTTCTTC
14	TRBV2	few	TRBJ2-1	TRBD2	CASSVERESNEQFF	TGTGCCAGCAGTGTTGAGCGGGAGTCCAATGAGCAGTTCTTC
12	TRBV2	-	TRBJ1-2	-	CASSESGGGYTF	TGTGCCAGCAGTGAGAGTGGGGGTGGCTACACCTTC
13	TRBV20-1	-	TRBJ1-5	-	CSARGLKDQPQHF	TGCAGTGCTAGGGGGCTGAAGGATCAGCCCCAGCATTTT
13	TRBV12-3/TRBV12-4	-	TRBJ1-2	-	CASRATGIYGYTF	TGTGCCAGCAGAGCGACAGGAATCTATGGCTACACCTTC
14	TRBV29-1	few	TRBJ1-5	-	CSAGDANSNQPQHF	TGCAGCGCTGGGGACGCTAATAGCAATCAGCCCCAGCATTTT
18	TRBV29-1	-	TRBJ1-1	-	CSVVKGQGLPALNTEAFF	TGCAGCGTTGTCAAGGGGCAGGGGCTGCCCGCCCTGAACACTGAAGCTTTCTTT
14	TRBV3-1	-	TRBJ2-5	-	CASSPSVSRATQYF	TGTGCCAGCAGCCCAAGCGTTTCGAGGGCGACCCAGTACTTC
14	TRBV5-1	-	TRBJ2-2	-	CASSLVTNTGELFF	TGCGCCAGCAGCTTGGTTACGAACACCGGGGAGCTGTTTTTT
15	TRBV7-9	-	TRBJ2-1	-	CASSPTSGANNEQFF	TGTGCCAGCAGCCCGACGTCCGGAGCGAACAATGAGCAGTTCTTC
16	TRBV5-5	-	TRBJ2-6	-	CASSTPTGSGDNVLTF	TGTGCCAGCAGCACCCCTACAGGGTCTGGGGACAACGTCCTGACTTTC
17	TRBV27	-	TRBJ1-1	-	CASSLERTVGAVTEAFF	TGTGCCAGCAGTTTAGAAAGGACCGTAGGGGCTGTCACTGAAGCTTTCTTT
13	TRBV24-1	-	TRBJ2-6	-	CATSSSGANVLTF	TGTGCCACCAGCAGCTCTGGGGCCAACGTCCTGACTTTC
14	TRBV12-3/TRBV12-4	few	TRBJ2-3	-	CASGGWGSTDTQYF	TGTGCCAGTGGCGGGTGGGGAAGCACAGATACGCAGTATTTT
13	TRBV7-7	few	TRBJ2-5	-	CASSPLLGETQYF	TGTGCTAGCAGCCCCCTTTTGGGTGAGACCCAGTACTTC
17	TRBV7-9	-	TRBJ2-5	-	CASSLYLGRSRGETQYF	TGTGCCAGCAGCTTGTACCTGGGCCGCTCAAGGGGGGAGACCCAGTACTTC
14	TRBV28	-	TRBJ2-7	TRBD2	CASSTSGSLYEQYF	TGTGCCAGCAGCACTAGCGGGAGTCTCTACGAGCAGTACTTC
14	TRBV4-3	few	TRBJ2-7	-	CASSQGHQNGEQYF	TGCGCCAGCAGCCAGGGACATCAGAACGGCGAGCAGTACTTC
13	TRBV10-3	-	TRBJ1-2	-	CAISSGNHYGYTF	TGTGCCATCAGTTCTGGGAATCACTATGGCTACACCTTC
12	TRBV28	-	TRBJ2-5	-	CASRVAGETQYF	TGTGCCAGCAGGGTGGCTGGGGAGACCCAGTACTTC
13	TRBV15	-	TRBJ2-7	TRBD2	CATSARWGGEQYF	TGTGCCACCAGCGCCCGTTGGGGGGGCGAGCAGTACTTC
11	TRBV28	few	TRBJ2-7	-	CAVKSSYEQYF	TGTGCCGTAAAGAGCTCCTACGAGCAGTACTTC
13	TRBV5-1	-	TRBJ2-7	TRBD1	CASSGDRVDEQYF	TGCGCCAGCAGCGGGGACAGGGTTGACGAGCAGTACTTC
16	TRBV4-3	-	TRBJ2-1	TRBD2	CASSQLGASGSNEQFF	TGCGCCAGCAGCCAATTAGGGGCTAGCGGGAGCAATGAGCAGTTCTTC
15	TRBV7-8	-	TRBJ2-5	-	CASSSQQGPQETQYF	TGTGCCAGCAGCTCCCAGCAGGGGCCCCAAGAGACCCAGTACTTC
14	TRBV20-1	few	TRBJ1-2	-	CSAREPGLGYGYTF	TGCAGTGCTAGAGAACCGGGACTTGGCTATGGCTACACCTTC
19	TRBV24-1	few	TRBJ2-3	TRBD2	CATSDPSFTSGSSTDTQYF	TGTGCCACCAGTGATCCTTCATTTACTAGCGGTTCTAGCACAGATACGCAGTATTTT
16	TRBV28	-	TRBJ2-4	TRBD1	CASRTLSGGVKNIQYF	TGTGCCAGCAGAACCCTCTCAGGGGGCGTTAAAAACATTCAGTACTTC
13	TRBV6-1	-	TRBJ2-5	-	CASSKVRGNGEYF	TGTGCCAGCAGCAAGGTGCGCGGGAATGGGGAGTACTTC